This TCR beta chain was captured in a study of OX40 agonist ivuxolimab in advanced cancers. General study results and limits: Normalized T-cell clonal expansion was also low in some nonresponders.

Sequenced by immunoSEQ multiplex PCR; TCRdb stores in-frame clones only, minus some. The sample yields about 75,000 clones, over 85% seen once. Germline-derived CDR1 and CDR2 are MNHNY and SVGAGI (reference sequence). This CDR3 region has 15 residues. Trimming pared 6 bases from V and 0 bases from J, leaving 14 bases between. In regard to this clone: Its target is not known.

This clonotype was obtained from an adult with an advanced solid tumor such as melanoma, head and neck, liver or kidney cancer. The V and J genes are TRBV6-6 and TRBJ1-1, with D perhaps TRBD1 (5 bases). Sequences were derived from CD4+ or CD8+ T cells sorted from blood, sampled in a trial of the OX40 agonist ivuxolimab. CDR3 sequence: CASSTIGGMNTEAFF. CDR3 nucleotides: TGTGCCAGCAGCACCATCGGGGGGATGAACACTGAAGCTTTCTTT.